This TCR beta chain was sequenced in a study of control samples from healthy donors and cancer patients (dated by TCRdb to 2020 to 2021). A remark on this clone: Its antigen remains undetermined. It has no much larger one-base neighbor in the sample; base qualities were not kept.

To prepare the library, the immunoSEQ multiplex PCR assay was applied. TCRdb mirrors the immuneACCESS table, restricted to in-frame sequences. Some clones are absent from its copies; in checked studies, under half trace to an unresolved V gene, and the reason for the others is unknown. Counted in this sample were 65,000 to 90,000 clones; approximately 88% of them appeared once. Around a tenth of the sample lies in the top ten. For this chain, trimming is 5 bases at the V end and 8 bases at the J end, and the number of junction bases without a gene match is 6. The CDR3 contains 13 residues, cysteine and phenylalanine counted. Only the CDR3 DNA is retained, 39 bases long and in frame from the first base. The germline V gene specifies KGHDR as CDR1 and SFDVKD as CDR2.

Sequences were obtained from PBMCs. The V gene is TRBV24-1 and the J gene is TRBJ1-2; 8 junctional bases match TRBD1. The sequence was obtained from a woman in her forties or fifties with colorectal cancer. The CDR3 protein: CATSGQGASGYTF. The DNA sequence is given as TGTGCCACCAGTGGGCAGGGGGCCTCAGGCTACACCTTC.